This T cell receptor (beta chain) was sequenced in a study of CD8 T cells in ankylosing spondylitis. The CDR3 length is 15 residues. The junction had 3 bases not matched to a gene; V was cut back by 5 bases and J by 2 bases. CDR1 is DFQATT, CDR2 SNEGSKA, per germline (reference sequence). By quantitative 5'-RACE with molecular barcodes, the TCR beta libraries were made. TCRdb processed the 5' RACE reads anew with MiXCR; each CDR3 protein has one entry. The repertoire holds fewer than 250,000 distinct CDR3 sequences, roughly a tenth seen once, with 2.6% in the top ten. This clonotype was seen repeatedly, ten times or more. Its antigen remains unknown. Study observations and caveats: The authors found the disease-linked clones to be CD8+ and relatively rare in peripheral blood. The authors reported significant enrichment of disease-linked clones in matched ankylosing spondylitis synovial fluid. A TCR beta motif of several highly homologous variants appeared characteristic of ankylosing spondylitis blood.

The rearrangement joins TRBV20-1 to TRBJ2-3, with TRBD2 matching over 14 bases. The sample comprised blood, either unsorted or a sorted T cell fraction (not recorded which). This TCR derives from a male donor with ankylosing spondylitis or in good health (not recorded which). The CDR3 region is CSAGLAGGTTDTQYF. The CDR3 DNA is TGCAGTGCTGGACTAGCGGGGGGCACCACAGATACGCAGTATTTT.